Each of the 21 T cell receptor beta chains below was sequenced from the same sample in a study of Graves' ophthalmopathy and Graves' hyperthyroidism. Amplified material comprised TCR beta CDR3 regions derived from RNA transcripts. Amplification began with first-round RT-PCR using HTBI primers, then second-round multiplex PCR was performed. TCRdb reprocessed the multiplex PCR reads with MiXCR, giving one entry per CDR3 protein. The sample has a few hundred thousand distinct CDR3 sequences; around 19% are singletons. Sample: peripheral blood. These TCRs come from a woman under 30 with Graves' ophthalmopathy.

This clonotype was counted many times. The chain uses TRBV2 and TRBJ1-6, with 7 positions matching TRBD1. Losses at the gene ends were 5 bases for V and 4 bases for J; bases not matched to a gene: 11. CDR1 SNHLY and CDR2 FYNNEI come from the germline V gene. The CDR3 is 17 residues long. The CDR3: CASSFLGGGQYNSPLHF. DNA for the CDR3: TGTGCCAGCAGTTTCCTAGGGGGGGGACAGTATAATTCACCCCTCCACTTT. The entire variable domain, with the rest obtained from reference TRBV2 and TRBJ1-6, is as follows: EPEVTQTPSHQVTQMGQEVILRCVPISNHLYFYWYRQILGQKVEFLVSFYNNEISEKSEIFDDQFSVERPDGSNFTLKIRSTKLEDSAMYFCASSFLGGGQYNSPLHFGNGTRLTVT.

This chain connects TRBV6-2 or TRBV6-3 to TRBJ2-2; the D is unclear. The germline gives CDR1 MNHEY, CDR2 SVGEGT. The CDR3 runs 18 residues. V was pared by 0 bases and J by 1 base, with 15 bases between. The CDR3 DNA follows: TGTGCCAGCAGTTACTCGTCATTGTCAGGAATGAACACCGGGGAGCTGTTTTTT. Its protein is CASSYSSLSGMNTGELFF.

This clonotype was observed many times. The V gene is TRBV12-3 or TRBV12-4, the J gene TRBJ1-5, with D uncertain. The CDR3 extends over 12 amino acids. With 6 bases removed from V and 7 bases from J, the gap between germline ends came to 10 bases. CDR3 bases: TGTGCCAGCAGCCCCAGTAGGCAGCCCCAGCATTTT. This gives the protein CASSPSRQPQHF.

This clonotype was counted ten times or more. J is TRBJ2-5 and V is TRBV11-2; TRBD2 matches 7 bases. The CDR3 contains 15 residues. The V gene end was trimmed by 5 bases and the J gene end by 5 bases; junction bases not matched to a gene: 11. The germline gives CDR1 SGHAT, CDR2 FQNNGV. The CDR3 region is CASSPRLAARETQYF. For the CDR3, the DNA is TGTGCCAGCAGCCCTAGGCTAGCGGCCCGGGAGACCCAGTACTTC.

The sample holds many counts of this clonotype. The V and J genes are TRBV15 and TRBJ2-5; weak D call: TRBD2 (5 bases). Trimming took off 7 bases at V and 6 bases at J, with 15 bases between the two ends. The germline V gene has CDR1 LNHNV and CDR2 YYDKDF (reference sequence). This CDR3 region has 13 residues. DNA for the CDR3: TGTGCCACCAACTCGGGGTCCGGGAAGACCCAGTACTTC. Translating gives CATNSGSGKTQYF.

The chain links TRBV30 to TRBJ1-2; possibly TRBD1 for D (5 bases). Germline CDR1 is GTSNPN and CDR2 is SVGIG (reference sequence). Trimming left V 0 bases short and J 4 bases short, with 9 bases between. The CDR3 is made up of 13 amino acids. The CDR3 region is CAWSVQGVYGYTF. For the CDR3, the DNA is TGTGCCTGGAGTGTACAAGGGGTCTATGGCTACACCTTC.

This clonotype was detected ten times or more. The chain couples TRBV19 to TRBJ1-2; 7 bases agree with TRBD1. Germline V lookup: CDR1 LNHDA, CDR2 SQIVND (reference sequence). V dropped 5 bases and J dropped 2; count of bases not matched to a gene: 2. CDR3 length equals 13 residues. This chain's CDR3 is CASSVQGNYGYTF. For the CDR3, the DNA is TGTGCCAGTAGTGTACAGGGGAACTATGGCTACACCTTC.

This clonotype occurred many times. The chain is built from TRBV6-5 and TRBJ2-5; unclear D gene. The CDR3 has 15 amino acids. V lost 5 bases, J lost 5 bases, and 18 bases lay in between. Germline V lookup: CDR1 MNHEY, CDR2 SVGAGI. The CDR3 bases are TGTGCCAGCAGTATTGGCATGGTGGTTATGGAGACCCAGTACTTC. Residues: CASSIGMVVMETQYF.

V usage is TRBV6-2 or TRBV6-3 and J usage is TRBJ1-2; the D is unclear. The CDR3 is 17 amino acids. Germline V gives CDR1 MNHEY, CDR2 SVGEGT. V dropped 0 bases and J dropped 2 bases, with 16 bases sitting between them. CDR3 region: CASSYSFFTVTNYGYTF. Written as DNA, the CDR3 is TGTGCCAGCAGTTACTCGTTTTTTACCGTAACGAACTATGGCTACACCTTC.

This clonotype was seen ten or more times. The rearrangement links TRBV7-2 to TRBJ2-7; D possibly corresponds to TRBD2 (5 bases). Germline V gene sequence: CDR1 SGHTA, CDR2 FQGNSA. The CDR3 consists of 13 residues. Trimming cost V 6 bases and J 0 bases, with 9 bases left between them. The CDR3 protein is CASRSGVSYEQYF. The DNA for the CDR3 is TGTGCCAGCAGGTCCGGGGTCTCCTACGAGCAGTACTTC.

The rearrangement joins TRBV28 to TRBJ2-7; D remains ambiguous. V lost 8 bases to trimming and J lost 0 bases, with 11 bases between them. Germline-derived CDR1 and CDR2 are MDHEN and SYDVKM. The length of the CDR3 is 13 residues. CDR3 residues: CASGVPSSYEQYF. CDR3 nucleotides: TGTGCCAGCGGGGTTCCTAGCTCCTACGAGCAGTACTTC.

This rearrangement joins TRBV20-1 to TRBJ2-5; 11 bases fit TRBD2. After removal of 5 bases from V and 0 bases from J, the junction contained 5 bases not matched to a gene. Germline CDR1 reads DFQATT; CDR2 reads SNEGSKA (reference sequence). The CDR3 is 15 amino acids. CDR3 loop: CSAHPGLADQETQYF. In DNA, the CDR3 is TGCAGTGCTCACCCGGGACTAGCGGACCAAGAGACCCAGTACTTC.

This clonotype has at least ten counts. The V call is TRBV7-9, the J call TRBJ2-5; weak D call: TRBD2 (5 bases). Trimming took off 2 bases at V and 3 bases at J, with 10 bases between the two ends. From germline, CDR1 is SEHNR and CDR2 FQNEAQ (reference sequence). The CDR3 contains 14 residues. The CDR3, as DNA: TGTGCCAGCAGCTTACGTCGGGGAGAAGAGACCCAGTACTTC. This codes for CASSLRRGEETQYF.

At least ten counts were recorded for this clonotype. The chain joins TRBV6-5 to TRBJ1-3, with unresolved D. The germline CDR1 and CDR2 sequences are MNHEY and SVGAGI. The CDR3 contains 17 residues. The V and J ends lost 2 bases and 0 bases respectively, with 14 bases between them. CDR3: CASSYGSTEFSGNTIYF. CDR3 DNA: TGTGCCAGCAGTTACGGGTCAACAGAATTCTCTGGAAACACCATATATTTT.

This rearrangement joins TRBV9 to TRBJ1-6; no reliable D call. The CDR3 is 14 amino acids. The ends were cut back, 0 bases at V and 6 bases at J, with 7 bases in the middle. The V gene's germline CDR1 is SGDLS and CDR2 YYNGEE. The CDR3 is CASSVGEGNSPLHF. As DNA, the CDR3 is TGTGCCAGCAGCGTAGGGGAGGGTAATTCACCCCTCCACTTT.

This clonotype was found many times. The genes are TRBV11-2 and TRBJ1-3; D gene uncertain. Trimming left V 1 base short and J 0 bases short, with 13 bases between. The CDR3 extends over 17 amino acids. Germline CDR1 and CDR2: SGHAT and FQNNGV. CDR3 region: CASSLVGPGLSGNTIYF. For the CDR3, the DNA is TGTGCCAGCAGCTTAGTTGGTCCAGGCCTCTCTGGAAACACCATATATTTT.

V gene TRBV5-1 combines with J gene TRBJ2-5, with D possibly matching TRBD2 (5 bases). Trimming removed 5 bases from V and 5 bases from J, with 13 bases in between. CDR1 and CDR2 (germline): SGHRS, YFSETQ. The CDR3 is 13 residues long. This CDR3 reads CASSRGARETQYF. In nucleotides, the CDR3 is TGCGCCAGCAGTCGGGGAGCGAGGGAGACCCAGTACTTC.

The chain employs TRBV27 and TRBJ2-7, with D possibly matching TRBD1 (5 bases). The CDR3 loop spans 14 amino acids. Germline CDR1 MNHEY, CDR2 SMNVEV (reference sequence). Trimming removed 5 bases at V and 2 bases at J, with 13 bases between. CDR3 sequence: CASSSRQMTYEQYF. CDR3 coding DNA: TGTGCCAGCAGTAGCCGACAGATGACCTACGAGCAGTACTTC.

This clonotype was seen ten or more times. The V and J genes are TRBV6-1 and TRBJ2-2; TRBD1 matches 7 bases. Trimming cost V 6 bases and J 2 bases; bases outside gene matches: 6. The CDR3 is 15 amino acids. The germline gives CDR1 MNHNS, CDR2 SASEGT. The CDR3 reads CASRMKGANTGELFF. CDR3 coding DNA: TGTGCCAGCAGAATGAAGGGGGCAAACACCGGGGAGCTGTTTTTT.

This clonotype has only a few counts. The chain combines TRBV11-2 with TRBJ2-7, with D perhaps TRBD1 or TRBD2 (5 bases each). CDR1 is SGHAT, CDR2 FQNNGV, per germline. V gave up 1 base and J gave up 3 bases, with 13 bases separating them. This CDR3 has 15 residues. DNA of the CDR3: TGTGCCAGCAGCTTAGGACGGGGCTTTCGCTACGAGCAGTACTTC. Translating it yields CASSLGRGFRYEQYF. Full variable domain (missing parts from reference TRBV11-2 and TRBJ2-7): EAGVAQSPRYKIIEKRQSVAFWCNPISGHATLYWYQQILGQGPKLLIQFQNNGVVDDSQLPKDRFSAERLKGVDSTLKIQPAKLEDSAVYLCASSLGRGFRYEQYFGPGTRLTVT.

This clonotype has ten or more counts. The CDR3 DNA sequence: TGTGCCAGCTCACCCGATGTAGGCTCGACCTATGGCTACACCTTC. It specifies CASSPDVGSTYGYTF. The gene calls are TRBV18 and TRBJ1-2; D gene unclear. V shed 3 bases and J shed 4 bases, with 15 bases lying between them. CDR3 length: 15 residues. Germline values: CDR1 KGHSH, CDR2 LQKENI.